These 4 T cell receptor beta chains were all obtained from the same sample, sequenced in a study of cytomegalovirus exposure and HLA in healthy donors. Both 60 Vbeta primers and 13 Jbeta primers went into the PCR. Sequencing was performed with immunoSEQ multiplex PCR; in TCRdb, only in-frame clones are kept and a portion is missing. Recorded for this sample: 80,000 or so clones. The sequencing sample was made of PBMCs. These receptors were obtained from a woman aged 25 to 39 in good health and CMV-seronegative.

This chain links TRBV7-9 with TRBJ2-3; 10 nucleotides match TRBD2. Germline V CDR1 and CDR2: SEHNR, FQNEAQ (reference sequence). V gave up 3 bases and J gave up 1 base; unmatched junction bases: 7. This CDR3 comprises 17 residues. CDR3 in amino acids: CASSLRSGRAGTDTQYF. The CDR3 region has the DNA TGTGCCAGCAGCTTGAGGAGCGGGAGGGCCGGCACAGATACGCAGTATTTT.

The J gene is TRBJ2-3, the V gene TRBV6-1, with a tentative D call TRBD1 (6 bases). The germline CDR1 and CDR2 sequences are MNHNS and SASEGT. The V gene lost 1 base and the J gene lost 4 bases, with 9 bases spanning the gap. The CDR3 runs to 14 residues. The CDR3 region is CASSEGTGSDTQYF. Written as DNA, the CDR3 is TGTGCCAGCAGTGAAGGCACAGGGTCAGATACGCAGTATTTT.

The chain uses TRBV6-5 and TRBJ2-1; TRBD2 aligns across 13 bases. The CDR3 loop spans 15 amino acids. The germline CDR1 and CDR2 sequences are MNHEY and SVGAGI. V dropped 2 bases and J dropped 7; count of bases not matched to a gene: 2. The CDR3 DNA is TGTGCCAGCAGTTACACGGGACTAGCGGGGAATGAGCAGTTCTTC. This translates into CASSYTGLAGNEQFF.

The rearrangement links TRBV5-8 to TRBJ2-7, with 10 bases aligning to TRBD1. This CDR3 comprises 17 residues. V shed 6 bases and J 0 bases; nucleotides not matched to a gene: 12. The germline gives CDR1 SGHTS, CDR2 YDEGEE. This CDR3 is CASTPGQGILSSYEQYF. CDR3 bases: TGTGCCAGCACCCCGGGACAGGGGATCCTCAGCTCCTACGAGCAGTACTTC.